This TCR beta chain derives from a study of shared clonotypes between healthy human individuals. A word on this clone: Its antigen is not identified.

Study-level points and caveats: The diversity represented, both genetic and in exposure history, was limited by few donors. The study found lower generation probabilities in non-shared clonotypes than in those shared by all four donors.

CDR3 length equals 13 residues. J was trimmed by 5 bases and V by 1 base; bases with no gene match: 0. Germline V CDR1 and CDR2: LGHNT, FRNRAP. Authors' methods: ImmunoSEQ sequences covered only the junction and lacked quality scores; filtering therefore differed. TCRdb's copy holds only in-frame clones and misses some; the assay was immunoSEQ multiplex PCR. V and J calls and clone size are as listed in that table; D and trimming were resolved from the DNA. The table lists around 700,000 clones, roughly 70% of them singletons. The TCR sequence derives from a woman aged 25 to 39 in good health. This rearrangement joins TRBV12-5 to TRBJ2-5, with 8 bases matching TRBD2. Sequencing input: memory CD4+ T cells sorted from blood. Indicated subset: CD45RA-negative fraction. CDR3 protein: CASGLAGGETQYF. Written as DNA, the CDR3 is TGTGCTAGTGGTTTGGCGGGAGGGGAGACCCAGTACTTC.